This note documents a single T cell receptor beta chain sequence. This CDR3 contains 15 residues. CDR1 is MNHEY and CDR2 is SVGAGI in the germline V gene. V dropped 5 bases and J dropped 3 bases, with 16 bases sitting between them. This entry is derived from a study of blood T cell repertoires in COVID-19. On the study more broadly: Italy, Spain and the United States were the sources of the convalescent and acute COVID-19 samples.

Per the original data handling: Reference gene primer amplification gave nucleated cell count estimates. Some clones are missing from TCRdb's copy, which holds only in-frame ones; the method was immunoSEQ multiplex PCR. From that table come the V and J calls and clone size; the DNA was used to work out D and trimming. The sample carries 180,000 or so clones, around 80% recorded once. Participants had their cohort set by participant-reported clinical history. Recovered Cohort 3 donors showed two negative PCRs, clearance, or symptom resolution. J is TRBJ1-1 and V is TRBV6-5; D gene uncertain. Input material: PBMCs or T cells enriched from blood (not recorded which). The source of this sequence is a woman aged 55-70 years who had recovered from COVID-19. CDR3 sequence reads: CASSPDHGGYTEAFF. CDR3 DNA: TGTGCCAGCAGTCCTGATCACGGAGGATACACTGAAGCTTTCTTT.